Following are 31 T cell receptor beta chains from one sample sequenced in a study of blood T cell repertoires in COVID-19. Using immunoSEQ multiplex PCR, the repertoire was profiled, and TCRdb retains in-frame clones only, with some absent. The sample includes about 100,000 clones, 84% seen only once; the top ten take under 2%. The sequenced sample consisted of peripheral blood. The receptors were sampled from an older man with active or convalescent COVID-19.

The CDR3 loop is CASTAGGGRTEAFF. CDR3 DNA: TGTGCCAGCACTGCAGGGGGCGGTAGGACTGAAGCTTTCTTT. The chain is built from TRBV6-6 and TRBJ1-1, with TRBD1 matching 8 bases. The CDR3 has 14 amino acids. Trimming removed 7 bases from V and 5 bases from J; junction bases left unmatched: 9. Germline V gene data show CDR1 as MNHNY and CDR2 as SVGAGI (reference sequence).

The chain is built from TRBV19 and TRBJ1-2, with D unclear. Germline CDR1 reads LNHDA; CDR2 reads SQIVND (reference sequence). Deletions cut 5 bases from V and 6 bases from J, with 13 bases between. The CDR3 has 13 residues. The CDR3, as DNA: TGTGCCAGTAGTCCCCCAGGTGTGGATGGCTACACCTTC. As protein: CASSPPGVDGYTF.

This clone occurred a few times. This chain uses TRBV18 with TRBJ2-3, with D uncertain. The V gene's germline CDR1 is KGHSH and CDR2 LQKENI. The length of the CDR3 is 14 residues. V gave up 4 bases and J gave up 4 bases, with 12 bases separating them. The CDR3 here is CASSLLPLSDTQYF. CDR3 DNA: TGTGCCAGCTCACTCCTTCCTCTATCAGATACGCAGTATTTT.

DNA of the CDR3: TGCGCCAGCAGCTTGACAGGGGAATCCTACAATGAGCAGTTCTTC. This encodes CASSLTGESYNEQFF. This chain links TRBV5-1 with TRBJ2-1, with 7 bases aligning to TRBD1. V dropped 1 base and J dropped 1; count of bases not matched to a gene: 2. The CDR3 contains 15 residues. CDR1 is SGHRS, CDR2 YFSETQ, per germline.

The chain combines TRBV5-4 with TRBJ2-3, with D possibly matching TRBD1 (5 bases). The CDR3 extends over 13 amino acids. V lost 1 base to trimming and J lost 4 bases, with 7 bases between them. Germline V lookup: CDR1 SGHNT, CDR2 YYREEE (reference sequence). The CDR3 coding sequence is TGTGCCAGCAGCTTGCCAGGGTCAGATACGCAGTATTTT. It is translated as CASSLPGSDTQYF.

This chain joins TRBV24-1 and TRBJ2-5, with D tentatively TRBD1 (6 bases). The V and J ends lost 9 bases and 0 bases respectively, with 10 bases between them. The CDR3 runs to 13 residues. CDR1 and CDR2 (germline): KGHDR, SFDVKD. CDR3 region: CATGTPNQETQYF. In DNA, the CDR3 is TGTGCCACCGGGACACCTAACCAAGAGACCCAGTACTTC.

J is TRBJ1-1 and V is TRBV6-5; 8 bases are a match to TRBD1. The CDR3 is 16 amino acids. V shed 4 bases and J 1 base; nucleotides not matched to a gene: 8. From germline, CDR1 is MNHEY and CDR2 SVGAGI. CDR3 loop: CASSSPRGRGNTEAFF. In DNA, the CDR3 is TGTGCCAGCAGTTCACCCAGGGGGCGAGGGAACACTGAAGCTTTCTTT.

The CDR3 nucleotides are TGTGCCAGCTCACCCGGAGTAGCGGGGGGAACAGATACGCAGTATTTT. Translating it yields CASSPGVAGGTDTQYF. The rearrangement links TRBV18 to TRBJ2-3; 10 bases agree with TRBD2. This CDR3 is 16 amino acids long. Germline V lookup: CDR1 KGHSH, CDR2 LQKENI. Trimming at V came to 3 bases and at J to 3 bases, leaving 6 bases not matched to a gene.

This chain links TRBV6-2 or TRBV6-3 with TRBJ2-2, with 10 nucleotides matching TRBD1. CDR3 length: 18 amino acids. Germline CDR1 MNHEY, CDR2 SVGEGT. With 5 bases clipped from V and 0 bases from J, the junction kept 9 bases outside the gene matches. DNA of the CDR3: TGTGCCAGCAGTCCCGGGACAGGGGAACCTGCGAACACCGGGGAGCTGTTTTTT. Translation gives CASSPGTGEPANTGELFF.

V gene TRBV27 combines with J gene TRBJ1-5, with D maybe TRBD1 (5 bases). The CDR3 sequence is 18 residues long. The germline gives CDR1 MNHEY, CDR2 SMNVEV (reference sequence). V was shortened by 8 bases and J by 2 bases, with 25 bases between the two germline ends. Here the CDR3 DNA reads TGTGCCAGCGACGGGGACTTAGCCAACTTACTTCGCAATCAGCCCCAGCATTTT. This codes for CASDGDLANLLRNQPQHF.

A single count supports this clone. The chain has TRBV15 and TRBJ2-3; a possible D gene is TRBD2 (6 bases). Trimming shortened V by 1 base and J by 1 base, and 9 bases separated the two germline ends. CDR3 length: 15 residues. The germline gives CDR1 LNHNV, CDR2 YYDKDF (reference sequence). CDR3 in amino acids: CATSRVGGGTDTQYF. The CDR3 coding sequence is TGTGCCACCAGCAGAGTGGGCGGGGGCACAGATACGCAGTATTTT.

The gene calls are TRBV20-1 and TRBJ2-5, with TRBD2 matching 10 bases. There are 14 residues in the CDR3. Trimming took 3 bases from V and 2 from J; bases not matched to a gene: 3. The germline CDR1 and CDR2 sequences are DFQATT and SNEGSKA (reference sequence). The CDR3 here is CSASKTSGQETQYF. Written as DNA, the CDR3 is TGCAGTGCTAGTAAGACTAGCGGGCAAGAGACCCAGTACTTC.

The chain combines TRBV15 with TRBJ1-6, with D tentatively TRBD1 (5 bases). CDR1 and CDR2 from the germline V gene are LNHNV and YYDKDF (reference sequence). Trimming pared 0 bases from V and 5 bases from J, leaving 8 bases between. The CDR3 has 15 residues. CDR3 loop: CATSRDGQNNSPLHF. The CDR3 DNA reads TGTGCCACCAGCAGAGATGGACAAAATAATTCACCCCTCCACTTT.

The J gene is TRBJ2-3, the V gene TRBV15, with a tentative D call TRBD2 (6 bases). The V gene lost 3 bases and the J gene lost 1 base, with 14 bases spanning the gap. Germline lookup yields CDR1 LNHNV and CDR2 YYDKDF (reference sequence). This CDR3 comprises 16 residues. The CDR3 sequence: CATSRGGVSRTDTQYF. The DNA of the CDR3 is TGTGCCACCAGCAGGGGGGGAGTGTCGCGCACAGATACGCAGTATTTT. The complete variable domain, with remaining parts taken from reference TRBV15 and TRBJ2-3, reads DAMVIQNPRYQVTQFGKPVTLSCSQTLNHNVMYWYQQKSSQAPKLLFHYYDKDFNNEADTPDNFQSRRPNTSFCFLDIRSPGLGDTAMYLCATSRGGVSRTDTQYFGPGTRLTVL.

This clone showed up just once. The chain carries TRBV28 and TRBJ1-3, with D possibly matching TRBD1 (5 bases). The CDR3 extends over 15 amino acids. From germline, CDR1 is MDHEN and CDR2 SYDVKM. V was trimmed by 6 bases and J by 0 bases, leaving 12 bases between them. The CDR3 region is CASSQAGFSGNTIYF. DNA for the CDR3: TGTGCCAGCAGCCAAGCAGGGTTCTCTGGAAACACCATATATTTT.

The rearrangement uses TRBV11-2 and TRBJ2-3, with TRBD2 matching over 10 bases. Germline V lookup: CDR1 SGHAT, CDR2 FQNNGV. J was trimmed by 5 bases and V by 3 bases; bases with no gene match: 5. The CDR3 consists of 15 residues. The CDR3 sequence is CASSLVLAGGDTQYF. The CDR3 coding sequence is TGTGCCAGCAGCTTGGTTTTAGCGGGGGGAGATACGCAGTATTTT.

The chain uses TRBV28 and TRBJ1-2; 10 nucleotides match TRBD1. Losses at the gene ends were 7 bases for V and 2 bases for J; bases not matched to a gene: 1. There are 13 residues in the CDR3. CDR1 is MDHEN, CDR2 SYDVKM, per germline. CDR3 in amino acids: CASKTGGNYGYTF. The DNA for the CDR3 is TGTGCCAGCAAGACAGGGGGCAACTATGGCTACACCTTC.

The gene calls are TRBV23-1 and TRBJ1-2; TRBD1 is a possible D gene (6 bases). TRBV23-1 is known as an ORF, though its function is uncertain. V was trimmed by 2 bases and J by 4 bases, leaving 14 bases between them. This CDR3 is built from 15 residues. CDR3 protein: CASSQPGHHSYGYTF. The CDR3 DNA reads TGCGCCAGCAGTCAACCGGGACACCATAGCTATGGCTACACCTTC.

The chain recombines TRBV19 with TRBJ2-3, with 8 bases lining up with TRBD2. The junction had 5 bases not matched to a gene; V was cut back by 2 bases and J by 1 base. The germline CDR1 and CDR2 sequences are LNHDA and SQIVND (reference sequence). The CDR3 extends over 16 amino acids. CDR3 residues: CASSIPGGAGTDTQYF. The CDR3 nucleotides are TGTGCCAGTAGTATACCCGGGGGGGCCGGCACAGATACGCAGTATTTT. Based on the CDR3 plus reference TRBV19 and TRBJ2-3, the full variable domain is DGGITQSPKYLFRKEGQNVTLSCEQNLNHDAMYWYRQDPGQGLRLIYYSQIVNDFQKGDIAEGYSVSREKKESFPLTVTSAQKNPTAFYLCASSIPGGAGTDTQYFGPGTRLTVL.

The chain has TRBV7-2 and TRBJ1-2, with 7 bases identical to TRBD1. This CDR3 has 13 amino acids. Trimming at V came to 4 bases and at J to 2 bases, leaving 1 base not matched to a gene. Germline V gives CDR1 SGHTA, CDR2 FQGNSA. CDR3 residues: CASSSTGNYGYTF. The CDR3 nucleotides are TGTGCCAGCAGCTCGACAGGGAACTATGGCTACACCTTC.

This clone was counted a single time. J is TRBJ2-5 and V is TRBV6-5, with D maybe TRBD2 (6 bases). Germline V gene data show CDR1 as MNHEY and CDR2 as SVGAGI. The CDR3 has 14 residues. The V end was cut by 7 bases, the J end by 5 bases, with 17 bases between. The CDR3 spells CASNKPGGGETQYF. The CDR3 nucleotides read TGTGCCAGCAATAAGCCCGGGGGTGGGGAGACCCAGTACTTC.

The chain recombines TRBV7-3 with TRBJ2-3; 7 bases line up with TRBD2. The V segment lost 2 bases and the J segment 7 bases; nucleotides outside the gene matches: 12. Germline CDR1 reads SGHTA; CDR2 reads FQGTGA. The CDR3 extends over 16 amino acids. This CDR3 reads CASSLGSSGTSYTQYF. In nucleotides, the CDR3 is TGTGCCAGCAGCTTAGGGTCTAGCGGTACCTCATATACGCAGTATTTT. The full variable domain, its missing parts supplied by reference TRBV7-3 and TRBJ2-3, is GAGVSQTPSNKVTEKGKYVELRCDPISGHTALYWYRQSLGQGPEFLIYFQGTGAADDSGLPNDRFFAVRPEGSVSTLKIQRTERGDSAVYLCASSLGSSGTSYTQYFGPGTRLTVL.

This rearrangement joins TRBV18 to TRBJ1-4, with 7 positions matching TRBD1. The CDR3 loop spans 12 amino acids. Germline V gives CDR1 KGHSH, CDR2 LQKENI. J gave up 16 bases and V 6 bases, and 11 bases lay outside the gene matches. The DNA for the CDR3 is TGTGCCAGCTCGGGGGACAGCAGTAGAAGGTTTTTT. Its translation: CASSGDSSRRFF.

A single count supports this clone. The chain combines TRBV7-3 with TRBJ2-3; weak D call: TRBD1 (6 bases). Trimming shortened V by 1 base and J by 3 bases, and 11 bases separated the two germline ends. The germline V gene encodes CDR1 SGHTA and CDR2 FQGTGA. The CDR3 contains 15 residues. The CDR3 DNA is TGTGCCAGCAGCTTAAGCACAGGGCCGACAGATACGCAGTATTTT. It yields the protein CASSLSTGPTDTQYF.

The chain carries TRBV5-1 and TRBJ1-6; TRBD1 matches at 9 bases. Losses at the gene ends were 7 bases for V and 9 bases for J; bases not matched to a gene: 8. The CDR3 extends over 14 amino acids. Germline-derived CDR1 and CDR2 are SGHRS and YFSETQ. CDR3 DNA: TGCGCCAGCCGAACGGGACAGGGCGTTTCACCCCTCCACTTT. This sequence encodes CASRTGQGVSPLHF.

The chain couples TRBV19 to TRBJ2-3; D remains unclear. This CDR3 is built from 14 residues. Trimming removed 3 bases at V and 2 bases at J, with 9 bases between. Germline assignment: CDR1 LNHDA and CDR2 SQIVND (reference sequence). For the CDR3, the DNA is TGTGCCAGTAGTATCTCGAGCGCCACAGATACGCAGTATTTT. Translation gives CASSISSATDTQYF.

The rearrangement uses TRBV5-1 and TRBJ1-5, with D tentatively TRBD1 (5 bases). Per germline, CDR1 SGHRS and CDR2 YFSETQ. V was trimmed by 0 bases and J by 4 bases, leaving 8 bases between them. There are 14 residues in the CDR3. CDR3 coding DNA: TGCGCCAGCAGCTTGGGGGGCGCAAATCAGCCCCAGCATTTT. This gives the protein CASSLGGANQPQHF.

The chain recombines TRBV7-3 with TRBJ2-7, with 8 bases fitting TRBD1. Germline V gives CDR1 SGHTA, CDR2 FQGTGA. With 2 bases clipped from V and 9 bases from J, the junction kept 9 bases outside the gene matches. This CDR3 contains 14 residues. CDR3 loop: CASSLEPGGTGQYF. CDR3 DNA sequence: TGTGCCAGCAGCTTAGAGCCAGGGGGCACTGGGCAGTACTTC. The full variable domain, with the rest looked up from reference TRBV7-3 and TRBJ2-7, is GAGVSQTPSNKVTEKGKYVELRCDPISGHTALYWYRQSLGQGPEFLIYFQGTGAADDSGLPNDRFFAVRPEGSVSTLKIQRTERGDSAVYLCASSLEPGGTGQYFGPGTRLTVT.

The rearrangement joins TRBV7-3 to TRBJ1-1; 7 nucleotides agree with TRBD1. Trimming removed 4 bases from V and 4 bases from J; junction bases left unmatched: 6. The germline gives CDR1 SGHTA, CDR2 FQGTGA. This CDR3 comprises 14 residues. The CDR3: CASSWGQRGTEAFF. Here the CDR3 DNA reads TGTGCCAGCAGCTGGGGACAGCGAGGCACTGAAGCTTTCTTT.

The CDR3 loop is CASSQEGRTNYGYTF. CDR3 in DNA: TGTGCCAGCAGCCAAGAGGGCAGAACTAACTATGGCTACACCTTC. The V call is TRBV3-1 (or the pseudogene TRBV3-2), the J call TRBJ1-2; D gene uncertain. CDR3 length equals 15 residues. Trimming left V 0 bases short and J 0 bases short, with 8 bases between. Germline CDR1 reads LGHDT; CDR2 reads YNNKEL (reference sequence).

This chain joins TRBV5-8 and TRBJ1-4, with D possibly matching TRBD1 (6 bases). Germline CDR1 reads SGHTS; CDR2 reads YDEGEE. The CDR3 is made up of 14 amino acids. V was cut by 0 bases and J by 5 bases, with 8 bases left in between. Here the CDR3 reads CASSLGRGNEKLFF. The DNA for the CDR3 is TGTGCCAGCAGCTTGGGCAGGGGAAATGAAAAACTGTTTTTT.